These T cell receptor beta chains were read from a single sample in a study of T cells after posttransplantation cyclophosphamide. Libraries were prepared by immunoSEQ multiplex PCR; TCRdb keeps only in-frame clonotypes and omits some of them. This sample comprises around 7,400 clones, none seen once only. Sample: PBMCs, taken after allogeneic stem cell transplant with posttransplant cyclophosphamide. Receptors were obtained from a male patient aged 45-60 years who received an allogeneic stem cell transplant from an unrelated donor, was CMV-positive, and had acute GVHD only. Some T cells may be transferred from the graft donor. Both conserved end residues are part of each CDR3. D genes are given only for firm matches. Not all rows give a size; the values are once, few, many and, for expanded clones, a class.

>many|TRBD2|TRBV4-1|TRBJ2-7
CASSQDRGGSYEQYF
TGCGCCAGCAGCCAAGACCGGGGCGGGAGTTATGAGCAGTACTTC
>many|TRBD1|TRBV30|TRBJ1-1
CAWTQGDRGWTEAFF
TGTGCCTGGACCCAGGGGGACAGGGGTTGGACTGAAGCTTTCTTT
>few|TRBD2|TRBV2|TRBJ2-2
CASHFSGSPTGELFF
TGTGCCAGCCACTTTAGCGGGAGTCCCACCGGGGAGCTGTTTTTT
>many|TRBD1|TRBV6-1|TRBJ2-3
CASSDRGDRVTDTQYF
TGTGCCAGCAGTGATCGTGGGGACAGGGTTACAGATACGCAGTATTTT
>many|NA|TRBV28|TRBJ1-2
CASSSPNYVYGYTF
TGTGCCAGCAGTTCACCCAACTATGTCTATGGCTACACCTTC
>many|TRBD1|TRBV7-9|TRBJ2-3
CASSSTGQGTDTQYF
TGTGCCAGCAGCTCCACGGGACAGGGGACAGATACGCAGTATTTT
>many|TRBD1|TRBV5-1|TRBJ1-6
CASREGTGSPNSPLHF
TGCGCCAGCAGAGAAGGGACAGGGAGTCCAAATTCACCCCTCCACTTT
>many|NA|TRBV10-2|TRBJ2-3
CASSGDKAGLTDTQYF
TGCGCCAGCAGTGGGGACAAAGCGGGACTCACAGATACGCAGTATTTT
>many|TRBD2|TRBV7-6|TRBJ2-1
CASSSSRVAGDYNEQFF
TGTGCCAGCAGCTCCTCACGGGTAGCGGGTGACTACAATGAGCAGTTCTTC
>many|NA|TRBV7-9|TRBJ2-1
CASSLGQVLKFF
TGTGCCAGCAGCTTAGGACAGGTTTTGAAGTTCTTC
>NA|TRBD2|TRBV11-2|TRBJ2-5
CASSLVLAGAFQETQYF
TGTGCCAGCAGCTTAGTGTTAGCGGGAGCCTTTCAAGAGACCCAGTACTTC
>many|TRBD1|TRBV13|TRBJ1-1
CASSLGDRTTGEAFF
TGTGCCAGCAGCTTAGGGGACAGGACGACCGGTGAAGCTTTCTTT
>NA|TRBD2|TRBV9|TRBJ2-1
CASSPGVGGRTYNEQFF
TGTGCCAGCAGCCCCGGAGTAGGCGGGAGGACTTACAATGAGCAGTTCTTC
>few|TRBD1|TRBV7-2|TRBJ1-2
CASSLGGQGAKGYTF
TGTGCCAGCAGCCTCGGCGGTCAGGGGGCGAAGGGCTACACCTTC
>many|NA|TRBV4-1|TRBJ2-1
CASSQDQSTWGYEQFF
TGCGCCAGCAGCCAAGATCAGAGTACATGGGGCTATGAGCAGTTCTTC
>many|TRBD2|TRBV27|TRBJ2-3
CASKPWTSGRAADTQYF
TGTGCCAGCAAACCCTGGACTAGCGGGAGGGCAGCAGATACGCAGTATTTT
>many|NA|TRBV7-2|TRBJ2-7
CASRARDTAREQYF
TGTGCCAGCAGAGCTAGGGACACCGCAAGGGAGCAGTACTTC
>few|NA|TRBV7-3|TRBJ2-1
CASSPSGLMSNEQFF
TGTGCCAGCAGCCCCTCGGGACTTATGTCCAATGAGCAGTTCTTC
>many|NA|TRBV19|TRBJ1-1
CASKGSDLGANTEAFF
TGTGCCAGTAAGGGTTCGGATCTTGGGGCGAACACTGAAGCTTTCTTT
>many|NA|TRBV5-1|TRBJ1-2
CASSDSGANYGYTF
TGCGCCAGCAGCGACTCTGGAGCTAACTATGGCTACACCTTC
>NA|NA|TRBV9|TRBJ2-7
CASSVGEVSYEQYF
TGTGCCAGCAGCGTAGGGGAGGTCTCCTACGAGCAGTACTTC
>many|TRBD1|TRBV4-3|TRBJ1-1
CASSQDLRSGTGGTEAFF
TGCGCCAGCAGCCAAGATCTCAGAAGCGGGACAGGGGGGACTGAAGCTTTCTTT
>many|TRBD2|TRBV28|TRBJ2-5
CASSLGLAGETQYF
TGTGCCAGCAGTTTGGGACTAGCGGGAGAGACCCAGTACTTC
>NA|NA|TRBV7-2|TRBJ2-5
CASSGFGGGPRETQYF
TGTGCCAGCAGCGGCTTTGGGGGGGGGCCTCGGGAGACCCAGTACTTC
>many|NA|TRBV25-1|TRBJ1-1
CASSGDNWNTEAFF
TGTGCCAGCAGTGGGGACAATTGGAACACTGAAGCTTTCTTT
>few|TRBD1|TRBV9|TRBJ2-3
CASSAGQGFADTQYF
TGTGCCAGCAGCGCCGGACAGGGGTTCGCAGATACGCAGTATTTT
>many|NA|TRBV19|TRBJ2-7
CASSIRSGLSHEQYF
TGTGCCAGTAGTATACGGAGCGGGCTTAGCCACGAGCAGTACTTC
>many|TRBD2|TRBV10-3|TRBJ2-1
CAISEPGTSSYNEQFF
TGTGCCATCAGTGAGCCGGGGACTAGCTCCTACAATGAGCAGTTCTTC
>NA|TRBD1|TRBV30|TRBJ2-2
CAWRDGTANTGELFF
TGTGCCTGGAGGGACGGGACAGCCAACACCGGGGAGCTGTTTTTT
>many|NA|TRBV19|TRBJ1-1
CASSKQGAGVNTEAFF
TGTGCCAGTTCCAAACAGGGCGCAGGGGTGAACACTGAAGCTTTCTTT
>few|TRBD2|TRBV9|TRBJ2-1
CASSVALAGGLADEQFF
TGTGCCAGCAGCGTAGCACTAGCGGGGGGGCTGGCGGATGAGCAGTTCTTC
>many|NA|TRBV7-9|TRBJ2-7
CASSGPRVREQYF
TGTGCCAGCAGCGGACCCAGGGTTCGCGAGCAGTACTTC
>many|TRBD1|TRBV7-2|TRBJ2-7
CASSPRTGVYEQYF
TGTGCCAGCAGCCCCCGGACAGGGGTATACGAGCAGTACTTC
>many|TRBD1|TRBV28|TRBJ1-5
CASRDRGWDQPQHF
TGTGCCAGCAGAGACAGGGGGTGGGATCAGCCCCAGCATTTT
>few|NA|TRBV7-9|TRBJ2-7
CASSPSVSYEQYF
TGTGCCAGCAGCCCGTCAGTGTCCTACGAGCAGTACTTC
>NA|NA|TRBV7-8|TRBJ2-7
CASSLASGGSEQYF
TGTGCCAGCAGCTTAGCGAGTGGAGGGTCCGAGCAGTACTTC
>many|NA|TRBV7-2|TRBJ1-3
CASSLGGGFAGNTIYF
TGTGCCAGCAGCTTAGGAGGAGGGTTTGCCGGAAACACCATATATTTT
>medium-sized|NA|TRBV2|TRBJ1-2
CASSALGGSYGYTF
TGTGCCAGCAGTGCCCTCGGGGGATCGTATGGCTACACCTTC
>many|NA|TRBV7-2|TRBJ1-1
CASSRVAGKDTEAFF
TGTGCCAGCAGCCGAGTGGCGGGGAAAGACACTGAAGCTTTCTTT
>many|NA|TRBV15|TRBJ1-1
CATSRGGGEAFF
TGTGCCACCAGCCGAGGGGGAGGGGAAGCTTTCTTT
>few|TRBD2|TRBV11-2|TRBJ2-2
CASSPGRGVTGELFF
TGTGCCAGCAGCCCCGGGCGGGGGGTCACCGGGGAGCTGTTTTTT
>many|NA|TRBV18|TRBJ1-1
CASSPLRMNTEAFF
TGTGCCAGCTCACCACTGAGAATGAACACTGAAGCTTTCTTT
>NA|TRBD2|TRBV7-2|TRBJ2-5
CASSSGGVGNQETQYF
TGTGCCAGCAGCTCGGGAGGGGTTGGGAACCAAGAGACCCAGTACTTC
>medium-sized|NA|TRBV27|TRBJ1-4
CASSFRGVGPNEKLFF
TGTGCCAGCAGTTTCCGGGGTGTAGGACCCAATGAAAAACTGTTTTTT
>many|NA|TRBV6-6|TRBJ2-7
CASTLKLFYEQYF
TGTGCCAGCACCTTGAAGCTGTTCTACGAGCAGTACTTC
>NA|NA|TRBV5-6|TRBJ1-2
CASSFNVGYTF
TGTGCCAGCAGCTTTAATGTCGGCTACACCTTC
>many|NA|TRBV19|TRBJ2-2
CASSIGQNTGELFF
TGTGCCAGTAGTATAGGACAGAACACCGGGGAGCTGTTTTTT
>many|NA|TRBV6-5|TRBJ1-1
CASSYGGARMNTEAFF
TGTGCCAGCAGTTACGGGGGGGCGCGGATGAACACTGAAGCTTTCTTT
>NA|NA|TRBV27|TRBJ2-3
CASSLTRRGGNWPDTQYF
TGTGCCAGCAGTCTAACTCGGCGAGGCGGGAACTGGCCAGATACGCAGTATTTT
>many|TRBD1|TRBV30|TRBJ1-1
CAWSTGGEAFF
TGTGCCTGGTCTACAGGGGGGGAAGCTTTCTTT
>many|NA|TRBV9|TRBJ1-2
CASSVGRSALEGYGYTF
TGTGCCAGCAGCGTAGGGAGAAGTGCGCTGGAAGGATATGGCTACACCTTC
>many|NA|TRBV6-5|TRBJ2-7
CASSYSAWSYEQYF
TGTGCCAGCAGTTACTCGGCCTGGTCTTACGAGCAGTACTTC
>many|NA|TRBV30|TRBJ2-5
CAWSGAQETQYF
TGTGCCTGGAGTGGGGCTCAAGAGACCCAGTACTTC
>few|TRBD1|TRBV7-2|TRBJ1-1
CASSPRAGGVTEAFF
TGTGCCAGCAGCCCGAGGGCAGGGGGCGTCACTGAAGCTTTCTTT
>many|NA|TRBV6-1|TRBJ1-1
CASSVTENTEAFF
TGTGCCAGCAGTGTGACAGAGAACACTGAAGCTTTCTTT
>many|NA|TRBV9|TRBJ2-1
CARKTGEQFF
TGTGCCAGAAAGACAGGAGAGCAGTTCTTC
>many|NA|TRBV7-9|TRBJ2-3
CASSLTGSGTDTQYF
TGTGCCAGCAGCTTAACGGGATCTGGCACAGATACGCAGTATTTT
>many|TRBD1|TRBV29-1|TRBJ2-1
CSVGQGGFF
TGCAGCGTTGGACAGGGTGGGTTCTTC
>NA|NA|TRBV4-3|TRBJ1-2
CASSLRQTYGYTF
TGCGCCAGCAGCCTGCGGCAAACCTATGGCTACACCTTC